This T cell receptor (beta chain) was recovered during a study of blood T cell repertoires in COVID-19. Across the whole study: Acute and convalescent COVID-19 samples came from the United States, Italy and Spain. Nucleic acid was either cDNA or gDNA, and it came from T cells, B-cell-depleted T cells, or PBMCs.

Data came from immunoSEQ multiplex PCR; TCRdb stores just in-frame clones and leaves some out. The sample contains tens of thousands of clones, 80% of which appear only once. J gave up 3 bases and V 4 bases, and 6 bases lay outside the gene matches. This CDR3 contains 15 residues. Germline V gene data show CDR1 as SGHRS and CDR2 as YFSETQ. Sequenced sample: peripheral blood. The chain employs TRBV5-1 and TRBJ2-3; 9 bases agree with TRBD2. The TCR sequence derives from a human donor in a cohort sampled during active COVID-19. CDR3 region: CASSAGLAWTDTQYF. The DNA for the CDR3 is TGCGCCAGCAGCGCCGGACTAGCGTGGACAGATACGCAGTATTTT. Full variable domain (missing parts from reference TRBV5-1 and TRBJ2-3): KAGVTQTPRYLIKTRGQQVTLSCSPISGHRSVSWYQQTPGQGLQFLFEYFSETQRNKGNFPGRFSGRQFSNSRSEMNVSTLELGDSALYLCASSAGLAWTDTQYFGPGTRLTVL.